The 28 T cell receptor beta chains reported below all come from one sample, sequenced in a study of T cells in Graves' hyperthyroidism and ophthalmopathy. Amplification targeted TCR beta CDR3 regions from RNA transcripts. With the HTBI primer set, the TCR CDR3 went through a first round of RT-PCR. TCRdb independently ran MiXCR on the multiplex PCR reads; one entry per CDR3 protein. The repertoire holds about 560,000 distinct CDR3 sequences, with approximately 14% as singletons. Sequenced input: blood. All receptors derive from a woman in her twenties or thirties with Graves' hyperthyroidism.

The rearrangement uses TRBV12-3 or TRBV12-4 and TRBJ2-7; D ambiguous. This CDR3 has 14 residues. The ends were cut back, 3 bases at V and 0 bases at J, with 9 bases in the middle. The CDR3 spells CASSFSESSYEQYF. The CDR3 DNA reads as TGTGCCAGCAGTTTTTCTGAGAGCTCCTACGAGCAGTACTTC.

This clonotype appeared a single time. The chain carries TRBV5-6 and TRBJ2-2; D remains ambiguous. Looked up from germline, CDR1 is SGHDT and CDR2 is YYEEEE. The CDR3 length is 16 residues. With 0 bases removed from V and 4 bases from J, the gap between germline ends came to 13 bases. This CDR3 is CASSLERAGPTGELFF. CDR3 DNA: TGTGCCAGCAGCTTGGAAAGGGCAGGCCCCACCGGGGAGCTGTTTTTT.

This clonotype was seen ten or more times. The chain has TRBV20-1 and TRBJ1-1; D remains unclear. CDR3 length equals 11 residues. V was clipped by 6 bases and J by 2 bases, with 7 bases between them. Germline CDR1 and CDR2: DFQATT and SNEGSKA (reference sequence). CDR3 nucleotides: TGCAGTGCGAGACTTAACACTGAAGCTTTCTTT. Protein sequence: CSARLNTEAFF.

This clonotype was seen ten or more times. J is TRBJ1-2 and V is TRBV6-5, with D possibly being TRBD1 (6 bases). CDR3 size: 15 residues. Looked up from germline, CDR1 is MNHEY and CDR2 is SVGAGI. V shed 0 bases and J shed 5 bases, with 13 bases lying between them. The CDR3: CASSYSRGPGYGYTF. In DNA form, the CDR3 reads TGTGCCAGCAGTTACTCCCGGGGGCCGGGGTATGGCTACACCTTC.

This clonotype showed up just a few times. The chain links TRBV7-2 to TRBJ1-6, with unresolved D. The CDR3 runs 17 residues. The germline V gene encodes CDR1 SGHTA and CDR2 FQGNSA. The germline V and J ends were trimmed by 5 bases and 7 bases, with 21 bases remaining between them. The CDR3 loop reads CASSIWPRQTRNSPLHF. DNA for the CDR3: TGTGCCAGCAGCATATGGCCGCGCCAAACTAGAAATTCACCCCTCCACTTT.

The V and J genes are TRBV11-2 and TRBJ2-7; TRBD2 is a possible D gene (6 bases). From germline, CDR1 is SGHAT and CDR2 FQNNGV. The CDR3 contains 13 residues. V lost 8 bases, J lost 3 bases, and 14 bases lay in between. The chain's CDR3 is CASERRGGYEQYF. The CDR3, as DNA: TGTGCCAGCGAAAGGCGGGGCGGCTACGAGCAGTACTTC.

This chain links TRBV7-9 with TRBJ2-4; no definite D call. There are 17 residues in the CDR3. CDR1 and CDR2 (germline): SEHNR, FQNEAQ (reference sequence). Trimming removed 5 bases at V and 0 bases at J, with 17 bases between. The CDR3 sequence: CASSPMPLVVAKNIQYF. The CDR3 DNA is TGTGCCAGCAGCCCCATGCCCCTAGTAGTAGCCAAAAACATTCAGTACTTC.

Ten or more counts support this clonotype. The chain recombines TRBV28 with TRBJ2-2, with 7 bases identical to TRBD2. The CDR3 runs to 17 residues. Germline lookup yields CDR1 MDHEN and CDR2 SYDVKM. Trimming at V came to 5 bases and at J to 1 base, leaving 10 bases not matched to a gene. The CDR3 loop is CASSASAGRQNTGELFF. CDR3 bases: TGTGCCAGCAGTGCGTCAGCGGGGCGGCAGAACACCGGGGAGCTGTTTTTT.

This clonotype is a singleton in its sample. The V gene is TRBV7-9, the J gene TRBJ1-5; a possible D gene is TRBD1 (6 bases). The CDR3 has 16 residues. The germline V gene has CDR1 SEHNR and CDR2 FQNEAQ (reference sequence). V dropped 1 base and J dropped 2 bases, with 12 bases sitting between them. The CDR3 DNA is TGTGCCAGCAGCTTAGAAGGGGGTGTTGGCAATCAGCCCCAGCATTTT. It translates to CASSLEGGVGNQPQHF.

In its sample, this clonotype was seen many times. The rearrangement joins TRBV3-1 to TRBJ1-1; the match to TRBD1 covers 7 bases. The CDR3 is 15 residues long. V trimming: 1 base; J trimming: 8 bases; junction bases outside the gene matches: 10. Germline CDR1 reads LGHDT; CDR2 reads YNNKEL (reference sequence). The CDR3 coding sequence is TGTGCCAGCAGCCAAGTAAGGGGGCCCCTCGCGGAAGCTTTCTTT. It is translated as CASSQVRGPLAEAFF.

In this sample, this clonotype turned up a few times. A much bigger clone sits one base away, suggesting this may be a read error. The chain uses TRBV6-1 and TRBJ2-7; D call uncertain. The length of the CDR3 is 11 residues. In germline, CDR1 is MNHNS, CDR2 SASEGT. Trimming took 3 bases from V and 4 from J, leaving 4 bases between them. CDR3 loop: CASSDQYEQYF. CDR3 in DNA: TGTGCCAGCAGTGACCAGTACGAGCAGTACTTC.

This clonotype appeared many times. The chain joins TRBV30 to TRBJ1-1; D call uncertain. Germline V lookup: CDR1 GTSNPN, CDR2 SVGIG (reference sequence). This CDR3 contains 12 residues. Trimming left V 0 bases short and J 8 bases short, with 10 bases between. As DNA, the CDR3 is TGTGCCTGGAGTGTACTCACTCGGGAAGCTTTCTTT. Its protein product is CAWSVLTREAFF.

This clonotype has ten or more counts. This rearrangement joins TRBV3-1 to TRBJ2-1; 7 positions match TRBD2. V gave up 2 bases and J gave up 8 bases; unmatched junction bases: 12. The V gene's germline CDR1 is LGHDT and CDR2 YNNKEL (reference sequence). This CDR3 has 16 amino acids. As DNA, the CDR3 is TGTGCCAGCAGCCAATTCATGCGGGAGTATAGACATGAGCAGTTCTTC. As protein: CASSQFMREYRHEQFF.

This clonotype was detected many times. The chain links TRBV12-3 or TRBV12-4 to TRBJ2-3, with 10 bases identical to TRBD1. CDR3 length: 16 residues. V lost 6 bases, J lost 2 bases, and 8 bases stayed unmatched. The CDR3 sequence is CASSRQGAINTDTQYF. CDR3 DNA sequence: TGTGCCAGCAGCAGACAGGGGGCAATAAACACAGATACGCAGTATTTT.

This clonotype was recorded many times. The genes are TRBV27 and TRBJ2-1, with TRBD2 matching 13 bases. CDR1 and CDR2 from the germline V gene are MNHEY and SMNVEV (reference sequence). Losses at the gene ends were 4 bases for V and 2 bases for J; bases not matched to a gene: 5. This CDR3 has 17 amino acids. The DNA for the CDR3 is TGTGCCAGCAGTTCAAAAACTAGCGGGAGGGCCTACAATGAGCAGTTCTTC. This gives the protein CASSSKTSGRAYNEQFF.

This clonotype was found a few times. The J gene is TRBJ2-1, the V gene TRBV20-1; 9 positions agree with TRBD2. V gave up 6 bases and J gave up 6 bases; unmatched junction bases: 9. Germline V CDR1 and CDR2: DFQATT, SNEGSKA (reference sequence). CDR3 length equals 14 residues. The CDR3 DNA reads TGCAGTGCCCCCGAAGGGACTAGCCTCAATGAGCAGTTCTTC. Amino acid sequence: CSAPEGTSLNEQFF.

This clonotype was seen many times. J is TRBJ1-1 and V is TRBV5-1; TRBD1 matches at 7 bases. Germline trimming cut 1 base from V and 4 bases from J; bases unmatched to any gene: 16. In germline, CDR1 is SGHRS, CDR2 YFSETQ. CDR3 length equals 18 residues. As DNA, the CDR3 is TGCGCCAGCAGCTTGCCTCGGGACAGTAACCCGCTCGGCACTGAAGCTTTCTTT. Protein product: CASSLPRDSNPLGTEAFF.

Many counts were recorded for this clonotype. A read error may account for a junction end that differs from germline. V is TRBV5-1 and J is TRBJ2-7; D unclear. The CDR3 runs 13 residues. Germline values: CDR1 SGHRS, CDR2 YFSETQ. This chain's CDR3 is CASSAESSYEQYF. The CDR3 DNA is TGTGCCAGCAGCGCGGAGAGCTCCTACGAGCAGTACTTC.

This clonotype was observed at least ten times. This chain joins TRBV30 and TRBJ1-1; TRBD1 matches 10 bases. This CDR3 is 11 amino acids long. Germline CDR1 reads GTSNPN; CDR2 reads SVGIG (reference sequence). Trimming at V came to 8 bases and at J to 6 bases, leaving 3 bases not matched to a gene. CDR3 sequence: CARQGAAEAFF. The CDR3 nucleotides read TGTGCCCGACAGGGGGCCGCTGAAGCTTTCTTT.

In its sample, this clonotype was seen many times. The V and J genes are TRBV27 and TRBJ2-3; TRBD1 matches at 7 bases. There are 14 residues in the CDR3. The germline CDR1 and CDR2 sequences are MNHEY and SMNVEV (reference sequence). The junction had 7 bases not matched to a gene; V was cut back by 5 bases and J by 5 bases. CDR3 loop: CASSINRGRDTQYF. The CDR3 bases are TGTGCCAGCAGTATAAACAGGGGAAGAGATACGCAGTATTTT.

This clonotype was seen many times. The chain combines TRBV29-1 with TRBJ2-3; the match to TRBD2 covers 9 bases. V trimming: 5 bases; J trimming: 0 bases; junction bases outside the gene matches: 6. This CDR3 contains 15 residues. The germline CDR1 and CDR2 sequences are SQVTM and ANQGSEA. The CDR3 sequence: CSVKYSGSSTDTQYF. CDR3 in DNA: TGCAGCGTTAAATATAGCGGGAGCAGCACAGATACGCAGTATTTT.

This clonotype was detected many times. The CDR3: CSPRDPRTDTQYF. The DNA for the CDR3 is TGCAGCCCCCGGGACCCGCGCACAGATACGCAGTATTTT. V and J are TRBV29-1 and TRBJ2-3; D possibly matches TRBD1 or TRBD2 (5 bases each). Trimming removed 8 bases from V and 1 base from J, with 13 bases in between. CDR1 and CDR2 (germline): SQVTM, ANQGSEA. The CDR3 is 13 amino acids.

This clonotype occurred a few times. J is TRBJ2-2 and V is TRBV24-1, with a tentative D call TRBD2 (5 bases). The CDR3 spans 15 residues. Trimming removed 3 bases at V and 1 base at J, with 8 bases between. CDR1 is KGHDR and CDR2 is SFDVKD in the germline V gene. The CDR3: CATSDGSVNTGELFF. CDR3 in DNA: TGTGCCACCAGTGATGGTAGCGTGAACACCGGGGAGCTGTTTTTT.

This clonotype was seen only a few times. The rearrangement links TRBV7-9 to TRBJ1-5; 9 nucleotides match TRBD1. The V gene end was trimmed by 4 bases and the J gene end by 3 bases; junction bases not matched to a gene: 10. In germline, CDR1 is SEHNR, CDR2 FQNEAQ (reference sequence). The CDR3 sequence is 17 residues long. CDR3 in amino acids: CASSSSPGTGINQPQHF. CDR3 in DNA: TGTGCCAGCAGCTCAAGTCCCGGGACAGGGATCAATCAGCCCCAGCATTTT.

This clonotype has at least ten counts. The J gene is TRBJ1-2, the V gene TRBV6-1; D might be TRBD1 (6 bases). The CDR3 is made up of 13 amino acids. Trimming pared 6 bases from V and 8 bases from J, leaving 16 bases between. Germline CDR1 and CDR2: MNHNS and SASEGT. The CDR3 nucleotides read TGTGCCAGCAGACAACAGGGCTTCAAAGGCTACACCTTC. This codes for CASRQQGFKGYTF.

This clonotype appeared a few times. This chain uses TRBV9 with TRBJ1-1; a weak D match, TRBD1 (5 bases). Trimming took off 4 bases at V and 3 bases at J, with 16 bases between the two ends. Per germline, CDR1 SGDLS and CDR2 YYNGEE. The CDR3 covers 15 residues. The CDR3 DNA is TGTGCCAGCAGCCCGCGGGGGGTGGGGGACACTGAAGCTTTCTTT. This translates into CASSPRGVGDTEAFF. The full variable domain, its missing parts supplied by reference TRBV9 and TRBJ1-1, is DSGVTQTPKHLITATGQRVTLRCSPRSGDLSVYWYQQSLDQGLQFLIQYYNGEERAKGNILERFSAQQFPDLHSELNLSSLELGDSALYFCASSPRGVGDTEAFFGQGTRLTVV.

At least ten counts were recorded for this clonotype. The chain uses TRBV2 and TRBJ2-1, with unresolved D. V lost 3 bases and J 7 bases, leaving 13 bases between the germline ends. This CDR3 spans 14 amino acids. CDR1 SNHLY and CDR2 FYNNEI come from the germline V gene. This CDR3 reads CASSDRTSTNEQFF. The CDR3 DNA sequence: TGTGCCAGCAGTGATCGGACCTCCACAAATGAGCAGTTCTTC.

The rearrangement joins TRBV6-1 to TRBJ1-6; 9 bases match TRBD1. Germline V lookup: CDR1 MNHNS, CDR2 SASEGT. The V segment lost 6 bases and the J segment 7 bases; nucleotides outside the gene matches: 10. CDR3 length: 16 residues. CDR3 residues: CASRPSDRGNNSPLHF. The CDR3 coding sequence is TGTGCCAGCAGACCGTCGGACAGGGGAAACAATTCACCCCTCCACTTT.